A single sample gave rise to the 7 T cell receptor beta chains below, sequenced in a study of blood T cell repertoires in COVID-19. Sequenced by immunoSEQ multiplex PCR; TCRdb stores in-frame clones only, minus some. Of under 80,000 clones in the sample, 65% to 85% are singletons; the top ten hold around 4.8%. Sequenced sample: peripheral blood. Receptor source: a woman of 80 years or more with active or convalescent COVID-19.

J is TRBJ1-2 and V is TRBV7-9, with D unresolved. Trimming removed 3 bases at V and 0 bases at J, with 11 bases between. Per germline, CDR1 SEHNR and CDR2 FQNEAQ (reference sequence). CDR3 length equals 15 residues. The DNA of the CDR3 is TGTGCCAGCAGCTTGTCGTCACCGGCTAACTATGGCTACACCTTC. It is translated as CASSLSSPANYGYTF.

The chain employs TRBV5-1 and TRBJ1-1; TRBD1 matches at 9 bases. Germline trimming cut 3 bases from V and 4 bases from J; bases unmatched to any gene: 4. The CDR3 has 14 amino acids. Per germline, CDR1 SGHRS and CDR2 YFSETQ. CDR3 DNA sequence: TGCGCCAGCAGCTCGGGACAGGGTGCCACTGAAGCTTTCTTT. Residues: CASSSGQGATEAFF.

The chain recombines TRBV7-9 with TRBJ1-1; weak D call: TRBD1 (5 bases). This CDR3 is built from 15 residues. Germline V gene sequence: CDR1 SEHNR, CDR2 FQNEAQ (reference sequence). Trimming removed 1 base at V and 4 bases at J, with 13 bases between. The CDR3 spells CASSLVQGGSTEAFF. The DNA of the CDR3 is TGTGCCAGCAGCTTAGTTCAGGGAGGGAGCACTGAAGCTTTCTTT. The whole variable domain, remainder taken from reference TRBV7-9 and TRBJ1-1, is DTGVSQNPRHKITKRGQNVTFRCDPISEHNRLYWYRQTLGQGPEFLTYFQNEAQLEKSRLLSDRFSAERPKGSFSTLEIQRTEQGDSAMYLCASSLVQGGSTEAFFGQGTRLTVV.

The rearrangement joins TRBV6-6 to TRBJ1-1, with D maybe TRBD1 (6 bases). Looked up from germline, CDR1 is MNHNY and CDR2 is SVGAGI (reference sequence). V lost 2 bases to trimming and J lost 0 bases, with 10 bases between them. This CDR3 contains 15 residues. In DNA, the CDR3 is TGTGCCAGCAGTTACCTTGGACAGATGAACACTGAAGCTTTCTTT. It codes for CASSYLGQMNTEAFF.

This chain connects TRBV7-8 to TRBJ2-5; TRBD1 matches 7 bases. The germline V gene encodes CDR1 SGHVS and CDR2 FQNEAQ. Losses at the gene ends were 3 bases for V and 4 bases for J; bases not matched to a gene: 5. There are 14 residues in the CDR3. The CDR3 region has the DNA TGTGCCAGCAGCTTCCGACAGGGCCGAGAGACCCAGTACTTC. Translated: CASSFRQGRETQYF.

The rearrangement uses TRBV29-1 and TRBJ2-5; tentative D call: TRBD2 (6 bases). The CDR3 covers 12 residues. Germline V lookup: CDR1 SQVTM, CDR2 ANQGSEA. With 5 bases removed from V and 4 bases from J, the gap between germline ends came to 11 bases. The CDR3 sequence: CSVKDGGETQYF. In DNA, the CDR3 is TGCAGCGTTAAGGACGGGGGAGAGACCCAGTACTTC. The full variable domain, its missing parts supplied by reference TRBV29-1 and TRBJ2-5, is SAVISQKPSRDICQRGTSLTIQCQVDSQVTMMFWYRQQPGQSLTLIATANQGSEATYESGFVIDKFPISRPNLTFSTLTVSNMSPEDSSIYLCSVKDGGETQYFGPGTRLLVL.

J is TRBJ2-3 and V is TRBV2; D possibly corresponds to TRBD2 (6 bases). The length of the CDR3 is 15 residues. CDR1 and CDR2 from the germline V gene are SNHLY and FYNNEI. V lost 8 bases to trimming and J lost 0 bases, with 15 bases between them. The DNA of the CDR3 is TGTGCCAGCGGGAAACTAGCTTCAAGCACAGATACGCAGTATTTT. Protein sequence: CASGKLASSTDTQYF.